These T cell receptor beta chains were read from a single sample in a study of blood T cell repertoires in COVID-19. TCRdb's table, derived via immunoSEQ multiplex PCR, lists solely in-frame clones and lacks some. The sample carries around 200,000 clones, about 83% recorded once. Sequenced input: peripheral blood. Receptor source: a woman aged 30 to 39 with COVID-19, enrolled during active disease. Both conserved end residues are part of each CDR3. The order of the fields is J gene, clone size, V gene, D gene, CDR3 DNA, CDR3 protein. The D gene is left open where the match is weak. Rows may omit the clone size; those that give it use once, few, many or a size class.

TRBJ2-1,-,TRBV20-1,-,TGCAGTGCTAGTCTGAGCTCCTACAATGAGCAGTTCTTC,CSASLSSYNEQFF
TRBJ1-1,once,TRBV5-4,TRBD1,TGTGCCAGCAGCCAGTCCCGGGACAGGGACACTGAAGCTTTCTTT,CASSQSRDRDTEAFF
TRBJ2-2,-,TRBV5-4,-,TGTGCCAGCAGCTGGGGGATCCCGGGACAAGGACCCGGGGAGCTGTTTTTT,CASSWGIPGQGPGELFF
TRBJ2-5,-,TRBV18,TRBD2,TGTGCCAGCTCACCGGGACTAGCGGGGGAGCCTCAAGAGACCCAGTACTTC,CASSPGLAGEPQETQYF
TRBJ1-2,-,TRBV5-4,TRBD1,TGTGCCAGCAGCTCGGGACAGACCGTTGAACACACCTTC,CASSSGQTVEHTF
TRBJ2-7,-,TRBV19,-,TGTGCCAGTAGTATTGGGCCAAACTACGAGCAGTACTTC,CASSIGPNYEQYF
TRBJ2-1,-,TRBV9,TRBD1,TGTGCCAGCAGCCCATGGACAGGGGGTGGCGATGAGCAGTTCTTC,CASSPWTGGGDEQFF
TRBJ1-4,-,TRBV27,TRBD1,TGTGCCAGCTCTTGGAGGGGGACAGGGGATAAGGGGGTGTTCAGTGAAAAACTGTTTTTT,CASSWRGTGDKGVFSEKLFF
TRBJ2-2,-,TRBV9,TRBD1,TGTGCCAGCAGCCCCCGGGACAGGGGGCGCGTCGGGGAGCTGTTTTTT,CASSPRDRGRVGELFF
TRBJ1-6,few,TRBV2,TRBD1,TGTGCCAGCACACGTCGGACAGGGGGAGGCTCACCCCTCCACTTT,CASTRRTGGGSPLHF